This T cell receptor (beta chain) was recovered during a study of blood T cell repertoires in COVID-19. Whole-study context: COVID-19 samples from acute and convalescent phases originated in the United States, Italy and Spain. PBMCs, B-cell-depleted T cells, or T cells were the source of the cDNA or gDNA that made up the material.

Categorization into cohorts depended on clinical history that participants reported. The repertoire was sequenced with immunoSEQ multiplex PCR; TCRdb's copy has only in-frame clones and lacks some. The sample lists about 190,000 clones, about 84% occurring once. CDR3 size: 13 residues. Trimming stripped 10 bases from V and 1 base from J, with 12 bases between. Germline CDR1 and CDR2: SNHLY and FYNNEI. The clonotype originates from a woman aged 25 to 39 who had recovered from COVID-19. The V gene is TRBV2, the J gene TRBJ2-3, with D tentatively TRBD1 or TRBD2 (7 bases each). The sequenced material came from PBMCs or T cells enriched from blood (not recorded which). The CDR3 region has the DNA TGTGCCAACAGCGGGACAGGCACAGATACGCAGTATTTT. This encodes CANSGTGTDTQYF.